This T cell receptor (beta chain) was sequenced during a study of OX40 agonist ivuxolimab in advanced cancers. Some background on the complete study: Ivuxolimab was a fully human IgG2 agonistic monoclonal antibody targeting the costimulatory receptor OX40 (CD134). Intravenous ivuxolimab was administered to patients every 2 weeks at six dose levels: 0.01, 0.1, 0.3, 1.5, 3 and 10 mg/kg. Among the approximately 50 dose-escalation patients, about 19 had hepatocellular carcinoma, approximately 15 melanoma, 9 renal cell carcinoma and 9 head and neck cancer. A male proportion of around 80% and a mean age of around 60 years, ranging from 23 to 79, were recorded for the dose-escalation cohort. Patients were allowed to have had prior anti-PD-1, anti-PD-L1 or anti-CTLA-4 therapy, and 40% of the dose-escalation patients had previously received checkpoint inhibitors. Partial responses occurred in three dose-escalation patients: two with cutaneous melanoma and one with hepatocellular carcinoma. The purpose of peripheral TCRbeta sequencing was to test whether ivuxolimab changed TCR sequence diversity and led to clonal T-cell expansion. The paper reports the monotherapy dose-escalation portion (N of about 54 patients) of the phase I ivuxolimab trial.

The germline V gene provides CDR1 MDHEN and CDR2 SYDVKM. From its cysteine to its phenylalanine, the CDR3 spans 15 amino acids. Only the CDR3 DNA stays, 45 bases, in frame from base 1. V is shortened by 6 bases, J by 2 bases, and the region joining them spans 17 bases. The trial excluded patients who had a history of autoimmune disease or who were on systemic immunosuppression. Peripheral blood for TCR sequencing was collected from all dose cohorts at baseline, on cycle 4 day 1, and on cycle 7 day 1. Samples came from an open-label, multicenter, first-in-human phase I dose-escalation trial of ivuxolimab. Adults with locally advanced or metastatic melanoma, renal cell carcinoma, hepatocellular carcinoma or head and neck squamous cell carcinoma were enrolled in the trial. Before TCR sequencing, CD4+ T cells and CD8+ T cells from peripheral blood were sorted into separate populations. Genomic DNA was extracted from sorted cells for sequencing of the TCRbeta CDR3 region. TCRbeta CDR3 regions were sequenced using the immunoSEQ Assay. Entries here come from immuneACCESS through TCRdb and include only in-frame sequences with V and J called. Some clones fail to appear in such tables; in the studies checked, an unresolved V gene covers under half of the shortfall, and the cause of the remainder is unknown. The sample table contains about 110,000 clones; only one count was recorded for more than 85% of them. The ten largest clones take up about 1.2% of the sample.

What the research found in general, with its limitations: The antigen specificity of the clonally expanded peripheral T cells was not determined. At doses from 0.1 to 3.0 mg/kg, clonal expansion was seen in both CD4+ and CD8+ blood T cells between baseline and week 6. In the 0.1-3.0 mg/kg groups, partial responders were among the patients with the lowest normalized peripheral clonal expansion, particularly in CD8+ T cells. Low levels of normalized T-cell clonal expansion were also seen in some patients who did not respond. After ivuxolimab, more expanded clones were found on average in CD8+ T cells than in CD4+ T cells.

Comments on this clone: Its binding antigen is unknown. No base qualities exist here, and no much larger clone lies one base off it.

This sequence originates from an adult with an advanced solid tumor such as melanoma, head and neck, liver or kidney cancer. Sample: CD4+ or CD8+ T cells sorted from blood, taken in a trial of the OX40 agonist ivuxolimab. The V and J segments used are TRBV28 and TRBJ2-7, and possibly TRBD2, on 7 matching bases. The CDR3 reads CASSLLGGPPYEQYF. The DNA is TGTGCCAGCAGCCTTCTGGGGGGGCCCCCCTACGAGCAGTACTTC.